The 11 T cell receptor beta chains below all came from one sample that was sequenced in a study of beta chain features in type 1 diabetes. General study points: Moderate yet significant TCRB CDR3 shortening was seen in Type 1 diabetes patients in all four CD4+ subsets.

Expressed TCRB transcripts were sequenced, since all the RNA that had been isolated was reverse transcribed. Assay used: immunoSEQ multiplex PCR; TCRdb lists only in-frame clones, some missing. The sample lists around 600,000 clones, roughly an eighth occurring once. Their antigens are not known. Sequences were obtained from naive CD4+ T cells from blood. These receptors were taken from a man aged 30 to 45 with type 1 diabetes.

The chain is built from TRBV28 and TRBJ2-1; 7 bases align to TRBD1. CDR1 is MDHEN, CDR2 SYDVKM, per germline. The V gene end was trimmed by 6 bases and the J gene end by 2 bases; junction bases not matched to a gene: 4. The CDR3 spans 14 residues. The CDR3, as DNA: TGTGCCAGCAGCCCGGGGACAGCCTACAATGAGCAGTTCTTC. It is translated as CASSPGTAYNEQFF.

Only a few counts were recorded for this clone. J is TRBJ1-2 and V is TRBV7-2, with D possibly TRBD1 on 6 matching bases. The germline CDR1 and CDR2 sequences are SGHTA and FQGNSA. The CDR3 has 15 residues. Deletions cut 5 bases from V and 4 bases from J, with 17 bases between. The CDR3 spells CASSPPGAATYGYTF. The CDR3 DNA reads TGTGCCAGCAGCCCCCCGGGGGCAGCGACCTATGGCTACACCTTC.

This clone has more than one count but fewer than ten. The chain employs TRBV28 and TRBJ2-2, with a weak D call TRBD1 (6 bases). Trimming took off 5 bases at V and 4 bases at J, with 14 bases between the two ends. Per the germline V gene, CDR1 is MDHEN and CDR2 is SYDVKM. This CDR3 is 15 amino acids long. The CDR3 nucleotides are TGTGCCAGCAGTCATACAGGGTCCGGCACCGGGGAGCTGTTTTTT. Its protein product is CASSHTGSGTGELFF.

The chain links TRBV30 to TRBJ1-3; the D gene is possibly TRBD1 (5 bases). This CDR3 is built from 15 residues. The ends were cut back, 2 bases at V and 3 bases at J, with 14 bases in the middle. Germline V gene data show CDR1 as GTSNPN and CDR2 as SVGIG (reference sequence). CDR3 nucleotide sequence: TGTGCCTGGAGTTCGACCACGGGGGGTGGAAACACCATATATTTT. Its translation: CAWSSTTGGGNTIYF.

The rearrangement links TRBV4-1 to TRBJ2-4; TRBD1 is a possible D gene (6 bases). This CDR3 spans 17 amino acids. The ends were cut back, 1 base at V and 0 bases at J, with 13 bases in the middle. The germline gives CDR1 MGHRA, CDR2 YSYEKL. This CDR3 reads CASSQAPGELAKNIQYF. The CDR3 DNA reads TGCGCCAGCAGCCAAGCCCCAGGGGAACTAGCCAAAAACATTCAGTACTTC.

The rearrangement uses TRBV19 and TRBJ1-1; TRBD1 agrees at 9 bases. In germline, CDR1 is LNHDA, CDR2 SQIVND (reference sequence). CDR3 length: 14 amino acids. V lost 6 bases to trimming and J lost 4 bases; unmatched junction nucleotides: 6. Written as DNA, the CDR3 is TGTGCCAGTAGCCGGGACAGGGCGGGCACTGAAGCTTTCTTT. Translation: CASSRDRAGTEAFF.

The chain recombines TRBV9 with TRBJ1-3, with D possibly matching TRBD1 (6 bases). Germline CDR1 is SGDLS and CDR2 is YYNGEE. The germline V and J ends were trimmed by 0 bases and 0 bases, with 7 bases remaining between them. There are 15 residues in the CDR3. This CDR3 reads CASSVGQVSGNTIYF. The CDR3 DNA is TGTGCCAGCAGCGTAGGACAGGTCTCTGGAAACACCATATATTTT.

This clone was observed a few times. The CDR3 nucleotides read TGTGCCAGCAGCCTGGACAGGGGCACCTACGAGCAGTACTTC. Protein: CASSLDRGTYEQYF. The V gene is TRBV11-2, the J gene TRBJ2-7; 9 bases map to TRBD1. The CDR3 extends over 14 amino acids. Unmatched junction bases numbered 4, after V lost 5 bases and J lost 2 bases. Germline lookup yields CDR1 SGHAT and CDR2 FQNNGV.

The V gene is TRBV18, the J gene TRBJ2-7, with 8 bases matching TRBD1. Trimming removed 6 bases from V and 5 bases from J; junction bases left unmatched: 9. CDR1 is KGHSH and CDR2 is LQKENI in the germline V gene. The CDR3 contains 14 residues. The CDR3 sequence is CASSAQGANNEQYF. The CDR3 DNA is TGTGCCAGCTCCGCCCAGGGGGCGAATAACGAGCAGTACTTC.

This clone turned up a few times. The CDR3 DNA reads as TGTGCCAGCAGCTTAGGAGCCGGCTACGAGCAGTACTTC. The encoded protein is CASSLGAGYEQYF. The chain employs TRBV11-3 and TRBJ2-7; D ambiguous. Germline CDR1 SGHNT, CDR2 YENEEA. Trimming stripped 1 base from V and 3 bases from J, with 7 bases between. The CDR3 is 13 residues long. The whole variable domain, filled in from reference TRBV11-3 and TRBJ2-7, reads EAGVVQSPRYKIIEKKQPVAFWCNPISGHNTLYWYLQNLGQGPELLIRYENEEAVDDSQLPKDRFSAERLKGVDSTLKIQPAELGDSAVYLCASSLGAGYEQYFGPGTRLTVT.

The table lists this clone with a few counts. The V call is TRBV5-1, the J call TRBJ2-3; TRBD2 agrees at 15 bases. Germline V lookup: CDR1 SGHRS, CDR2 YFSETQ. V dropped 4 bases and J dropped 5; count of bases not matched to a gene: 5. The CDR3 spans 16 residues. The CDR3 loop is CASSPGLAGGKDTQYF. The CDR3 nucleotides are TGCGCCAGCAGCCCCGGACTAGCGGGGGGGAAAGATACGCAGTATTTT. Using reference TRBV5-1 and TRBJ2-3 for the parts outside the CDR3, the full variable domain is KAGVTQTPRYLIKTRGQQVTLSCSPISGHRSVSWYQQTPGQGLQFLFEYFSETQRNKGNFPGRFSGRQFSNSRSEMNVSTLELGDSALYLCASSPGLAGGKDTQYFGPGTRLTVL.